What follows are 2 T cell receptor beta chains derived from one specimen sequenced in a study of blood T cell repertoires in COVID-19. Repertoires were generated with immunoSEQ multiplex PCR, while TCRdb's copy carries only in-frame clones and drops some. The sample comprises 200,000 or so clones, approximately 87% of which are singletons, and 2.2% rests with the top ten. The sequencing input was peripheral blood. These receptors originate from a woman in her forties or fifties with acute or convalescent COVID-19.

This chain connects TRBV27 to TRBJ1-1, with D tentatively TRBD1 (6 bases). The CDR3 contains 16 residues. V lost 8 bases to trimming and J lost 4 bases, with 23 bases between them. Germline assignment: CDR1 MNHEY and CDR2 SMNVEV (reference sequence). DNA for the CDR3: TGTGCCAGCTCCCTCTACGGGGGGCTGGTAAGCACTGAAGCTTTCTTT. This sequence encodes CASSLYGGLVSTEAFF.

The chain uses TRBV6-6 and TRBJ1-1; D unresolved. The V end lost 7 bases, the J end lost 1 base, and 13 bases lay between the germline ends. This CDR3 has 14 amino acids. Germline assignment: CDR1 MNHNY and CDR2 SVGAGI (reference sequence). In DNA form, the CDR3 reads TGTGCCAGCACCACGGGGATGACGAACACTGAAGCTTTCTTT. Translating gives CASTTGMTNTEAFF.